Detailed here is one T cell receptor beta chain. Its antigen is unknown. The data derive from a study of CD8 T cells in Susac syndrome. Susac syndrome patients met recently defined diagnostic criteria for definite or probable disease. The authors reverse transcribed roughly 0.5 to 1 ug RNA with random hexamers. By means of immunoSEQ multiplex PCR, TCR beta CDR3 spanning 54 Vbeta and 13 Jbeta underwent amplification. TCRdb passed the immunoSEQ multiplex PCR reads through MiXCR, listing each CDR3 protein once. The table shows about 150,000 distinct CDR3 sequences, with approximately 95% occurring only once. Trimming took 4 bases from V and 5 from J, leaving 14 bases between them. The CDR3 totals 14 residues. CDR1 and CDR2 (germline): LGHDT, YNNKEL (reference sequence). Study results and limitations: In its TCR sequencing and HLA analysis, the study acknowledged that the number of individuals was relatively small.

The sequence derives from a human donor with Susac syndrome. The chain has TRBV3-1 and TRBJ2-5; the D gene is possibly TRBD1 (6 bases). Sequencing was done on a sample of CD4+ T cells from PBMCs. Here the CDR3 reads CASSRVRGRETQYF. The CDR3 coding sequence is TGTGCCAGCAGCCGCGTCAGGGGACGGGAGACCCAGTACTTC.